The entry that follows covers one T cell receptor (beta chain) sequence. Its antigen is as yet unknown. Individually, cDNA molecules had unique molecular identifiers attached to them. TCRdb ran MiXCR on the 5' RACE reads and lists one entry per CDR3 protein. The sample lists approximately 110,000 distinct CDR3 sequences, about 15% occurring once. The record originates from a study of early T cells in non-severe SARS-CoV-2 infection. For the study at large: The chains were unpaired, and the sequenced material was bulk RNA from unsorted whole blood. Whole-study findings and limits: VDJdb matching skewed toward anti-spike CD8 responses, missing private and CD4 specificities.

Germline V gene lookup returns CDR1 SGHRS and CDR2 YFSETQ. J lost 4 bases, V lost 4 bases, and 4 bases had no gene match. The CDR3 has 13 residues. The chain employs TRBV5-1 and TRBJ1-2; TRBD1 matches 7 bases. The sample taken for sequencing was whole blood. The receptor was isolated from an adult who was a healthcare worker with PCR-confirmed SARS-CoV-2 infection or an uninfected control (not recorded which). CDR3 region: CASSTDRAYGYTF. CDR3 in DNA: TGCGCCAGCAGCACCGACAGGGCCTATGGCTACACCTTC. The full variable domain, in which reference TRBV5-1 and TRBJ1-2 provide the parts outside the CDR3, is KAGVTQTPRYLIKTRGQQVTLSCSPISGHRSVSWYQQTPGQGLQFLFEYFSETQRNKGNFPGRFSGRQFSNSRSEMNVSTLELGDSALYLCASSTDRAYGYTFGSGTRLTVV.